The sequence of this T cell receptor beta chain was determined in a study of blood T cell repertoires in COVID-19. Turning to the study itself: Samples came from the United States, Italy and Spain, spanning acute and convalescent COVID-19.

Trimming stripped 2 bases from V and 4 bases from J, with 11 bases between. Germline V gene lookup returns CDR1 KGHSH and CDR2 LQKENI. This CDR3 contains 14 residues. TCRdb's copy holds only in-frame clones and misses some; the assay was immunoSEQ multiplex PCR. The repertoire consists of approximately 85,000 clones, with about nine tenths occurring once and the leading ten covering around 3%. The chain couples TRBV18 to TRBJ1-1; D remains unclear. Sequencing was done on a sample of peripheral blood. This clonotype was sampled from a woman in her forties or fifties with active or convalescent COVID-19. The CDR3, as DNA: TGTGCCAGCTCACCAGAGGGTCGGGGCACTGAAGCTTTCTTT. Translation gives CASSPEGRGTEAFF. Based on the CDR3 plus reference TRBV18 and TRBJ1-1, the full variable domain is NAGVMQNPRHLVRRRGQEARLRCSPMKGHSHVYWYRQLPEEGLKFMVYLQKENIIDESGMPKERFSAEFPKEGPSILRIQQVVRGDSAAYFCASSPEGRGTEAFFGQGTRLTVV.